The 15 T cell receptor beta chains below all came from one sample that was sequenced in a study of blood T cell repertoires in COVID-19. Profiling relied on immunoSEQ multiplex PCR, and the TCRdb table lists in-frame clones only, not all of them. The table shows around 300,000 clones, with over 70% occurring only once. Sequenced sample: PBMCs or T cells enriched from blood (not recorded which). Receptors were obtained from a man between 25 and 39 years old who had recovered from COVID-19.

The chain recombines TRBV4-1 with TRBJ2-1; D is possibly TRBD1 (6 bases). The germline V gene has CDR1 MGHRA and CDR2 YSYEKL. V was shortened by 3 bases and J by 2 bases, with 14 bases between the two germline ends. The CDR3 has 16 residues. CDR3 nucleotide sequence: TGCGCCAGCAGCCAGAGTCCGGGACATCCCTACAATGAGCAGTTCTTC. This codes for CASSQSPGHPYNEQFF.

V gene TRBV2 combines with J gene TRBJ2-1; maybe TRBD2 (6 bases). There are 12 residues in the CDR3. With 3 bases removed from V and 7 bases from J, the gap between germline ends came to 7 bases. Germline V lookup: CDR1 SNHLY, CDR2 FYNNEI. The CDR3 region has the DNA TGTGCCAGCAGTGAGGCGGGAAATGAGCAGTTCTTC. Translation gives CASSEAGNEQFF.

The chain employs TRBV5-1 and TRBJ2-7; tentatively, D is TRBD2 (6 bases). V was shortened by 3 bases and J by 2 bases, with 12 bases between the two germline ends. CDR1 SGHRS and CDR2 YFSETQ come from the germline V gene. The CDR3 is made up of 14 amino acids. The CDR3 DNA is TGCGCCAGCAGCTCGGGGCGGGATCCCTACGAGCAGTACTTC. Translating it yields CASSSGRDPYEQYF.

The CDR3 DNA sequence: TGTGCCAGCAGCTTAAACCAGGATTCACCCCTCCACTTT. Residues: CASSLNQDSPLHF. This chain joins TRBV7-2 and TRBJ1-6; D unresolved. With 2 bases removed from V and 8 bases from J, the gap between germline ends came to 7 bases. The germline CDR1 and CDR2 sequences are SGHTA and FQGNSA. The CDR3 runs 13 residues.

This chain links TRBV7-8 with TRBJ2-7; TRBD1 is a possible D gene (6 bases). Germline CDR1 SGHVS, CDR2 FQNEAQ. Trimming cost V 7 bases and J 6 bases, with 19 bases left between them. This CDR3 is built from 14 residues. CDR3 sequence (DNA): TGTGCCAGCACGAAGGGGGAATCCCTCAGCGAGCAGTACTTC. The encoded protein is CASTKGESLSEQYF.

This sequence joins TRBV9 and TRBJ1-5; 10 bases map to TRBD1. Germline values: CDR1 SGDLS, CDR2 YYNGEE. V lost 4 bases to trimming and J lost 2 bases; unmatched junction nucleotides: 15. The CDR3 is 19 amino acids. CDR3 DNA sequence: TGTGCCAGCAGCAGTCAAAAGGCGGGGACAGGGGAATGCAATCAGCCCCAGCATTTT. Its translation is CASSSQKAGTGECNQPQHF.

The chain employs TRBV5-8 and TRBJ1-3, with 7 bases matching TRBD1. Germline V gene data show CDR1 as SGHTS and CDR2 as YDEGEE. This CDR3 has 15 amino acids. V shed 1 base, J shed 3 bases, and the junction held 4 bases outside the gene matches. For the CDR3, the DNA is TGTGCCAGCAGCTTGAAGGGGGCGAGTGGAAACACCATATATTTT. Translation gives CASSLKGASGNTIYF.

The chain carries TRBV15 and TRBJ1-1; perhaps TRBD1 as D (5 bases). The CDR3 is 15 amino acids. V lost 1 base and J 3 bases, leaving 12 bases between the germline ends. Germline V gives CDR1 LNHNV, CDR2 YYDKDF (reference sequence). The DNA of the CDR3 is TGTGCCACCAGCAGAGGGGGGGTGGGCGACACTGAAGCTTTCTTT. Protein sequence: CATSRGGVGDTEAFF.

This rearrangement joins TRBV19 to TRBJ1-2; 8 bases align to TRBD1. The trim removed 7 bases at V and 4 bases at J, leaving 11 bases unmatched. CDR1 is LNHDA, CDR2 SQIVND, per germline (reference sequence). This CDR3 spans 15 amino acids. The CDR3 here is CASTPPDRGPYGYTF. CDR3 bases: TGTGCCAGTACCCCCCCCGACAGGGGACCCTATGGCTACACCTTC.

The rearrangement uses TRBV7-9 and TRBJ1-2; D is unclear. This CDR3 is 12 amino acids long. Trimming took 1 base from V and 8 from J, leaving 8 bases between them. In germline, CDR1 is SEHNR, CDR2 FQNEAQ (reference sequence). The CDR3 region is CASSLDTVGYTF. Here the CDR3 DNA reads TGTGCCAGCAGCTTAGATACAGTAGGCTACACCTTC.

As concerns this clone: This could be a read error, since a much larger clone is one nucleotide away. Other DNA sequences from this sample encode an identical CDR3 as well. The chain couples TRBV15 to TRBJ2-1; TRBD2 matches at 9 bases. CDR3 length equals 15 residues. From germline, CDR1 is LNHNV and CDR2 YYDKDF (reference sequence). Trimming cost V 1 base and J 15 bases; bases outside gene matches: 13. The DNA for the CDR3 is TGTGCCACCAGCAGAGGGGTGGCGGGGGGGCTATCGGGGTTCTTC. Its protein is CATSRGVAGGLSGFF.

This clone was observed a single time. The CDR3 DNA reads as TGTGCCACCAGTGACACAGGGGGCGCCGGGGGCTACACCTTC. Protein product: CATSDTGGAGGYTF. The J gene is TRBJ1-2, the V gene TRBV24-1, with 9 bases that match TRBD1. This CDR3 spans 14 amino acids. The junction had 7 bases not matched to a gene; V was cut back by 4 bases and J by 8 bases. Germline lookup yields CDR1 KGHDR and CDR2 SFDVKD.

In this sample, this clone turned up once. In nucleotides, the CDR3 is TGTGCCAGCTCACCACCGCCGGGACTTACCGTCGAGCAGTACTTC. It specifies CASSPPPGLTVEQYF. The chain has TRBV18 and TRBJ2-7; D is perhaps TRBD2 (6 bases). In germline, CDR1 is KGHSH, CDR2 LQKENI. This CDR3 has 15 amino acids. V was shortened by 0 bases and J by 6 bases, with 15 bases between the two germline ends.

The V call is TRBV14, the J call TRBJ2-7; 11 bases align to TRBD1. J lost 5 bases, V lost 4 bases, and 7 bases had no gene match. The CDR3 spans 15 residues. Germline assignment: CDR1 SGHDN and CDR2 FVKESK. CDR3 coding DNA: TGTGCCAGCAGCCGAATAGGGACAGGGGGAGACGAGCAGTACTTC. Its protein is CASSRIGTGGDEQYF.

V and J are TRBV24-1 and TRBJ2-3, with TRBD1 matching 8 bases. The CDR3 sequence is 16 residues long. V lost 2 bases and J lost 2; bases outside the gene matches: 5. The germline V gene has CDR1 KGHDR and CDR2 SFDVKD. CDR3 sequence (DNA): TGTGCCACCAGTGATTCTCTGACAGGGGTCACAGATACGCAGTATTTT. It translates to CATSDSLTGVTDTQYF.